A single sample is the source of the 17 T cell receptor beta chains below, sequenced in a study of metastatic and nonmetastatic thyroid tumors. None of the patients had undergone any treatment ahead of thyroid surgery. Via MiXCR, TCRdb re-called the PCR reads. There are approximately 65,000 clones in the sample; approximately 4.1% occur only once, and 20% to 25% lies in the top ten. Input material: blood. Receptors were obtained from a female donor with papillary thyroid cancer or a benign thyroid nodule (not recorded which). Some clones in this sample may be carry-over from other donors' samples.

This clone was recorded many times. V gene TRBV4-1 combines with J gene TRBJ2-7; D assignment may be TRBD1 or TRBD2 (5 bases each). This CDR3 is 16 amino acids long. Germline CDR1 reads MGHRA; CDR2 reads YSYEKL. V shed 1 base and J shed 5 bases, with 18 bases lying between them. The CDR3, as DNA: TGCGCCAGCAGCCAAGGGGGGTGGCAGGGTAGCGACGAGCAGTACTTC. Protein sequence: CASSQGGWQGSDEQYF.

Many counts were recorded for this clone. The chain is built from TRBV7-9 and TRBJ2-1; D gene unclear. The length of the CDR3 is 9 residues. V was clipped by 4 bases and J by 15 bases, with 7 bases between them. Germline CDR1 is SEHNR and CDR2 is FQNEAQ (reference sequence). This chain's CDR3 is CASSSMGFF. CDR3 nucleotides: TGTGCCAGCAGCTCCATGGGGTTCTTC.

In its sample, this clone was seen a few times. At one of its ends the junction is not consistent with the germline gene, which may arise from a read error. The V and J genes are TRBV6-2 or TRBV6-3 and TRBJ1-2; 10 bases align to TRBD1. Germline assignment: CDR1 MNHEY and CDR2 SVGEGT. The CDR3 totals 14 residues. The CDR3 DNA sequence: TGTGCCAGCAAGACCGGGACAGGGGAATATGGCTACAAATTC. Translating gives CASKTGTGEYGYKF.

This clone was recorded many times. This rearrangement joins TRBV18 to TRBJ1-1; no clear D. V shed 3 bases and J shed 0 bases, with 5 bases lying between them. From germline, CDR1 is KGHSH and CDR2 LQKENI. CDR3 length: 13 residues. CDR3 bases: TGTGCCAGCTCACCGACACTGAACACTGAAGCTTTCTTT. It specifies CASSPTLNTEAFF.

In its sample, this clone was seen many times. V and J are TRBV30 and TRBJ2-6; D may be TRBD1 (5 bases). Looked up from germline, CDR1 is GTSNPN and CDR2 is SVGIG (reference sequence). The CDR3 consists of 15 residues. Trimming took 0 bases from V and 0 from J, leaving 6 bases between them. CDR3 DNA sequence: TGTGCCTGGAGTGTAGGGGTCTCTGGGGCCAACGTCCTGACTTTC. Translation: CAWSVGVSGANVLTF.

This clone was counted ten times or more. The chain couples TRBV5-1 to TRBJ2-7; 9 bases match TRBD2. The CDR3 totals 15 residues. Germline assignment: CDR1 SGHRS and CDR2 YFSETQ. Trimming at V came to 4 bases and at J to 9 bases, leaving 14 bases not matched to a gene. CDR3 residues: CASSPGLAGFGAQYF. In DNA form, the CDR3 reads TGCGCCAGCAGCCCTGGCCTAGCGGGGTTTGGGGCGCAGTACTTC.

The sample holds a few counts of this clone. The chain carries TRBV7-9 and TRBJ1-5; no clear D. This CDR3 contains 15 residues. Deletions cut 2 bases from V and 0 bases from J, with 8 bases between. Germline lookup yields CDR1 SEHNR and CDR2 FQNEAQ (reference sequence). The CDR3, as DNA: TGTGCCAGCAGCTTATTCGGTTATAGCAATCAGCCCCAGCATTTT. It translates to CASSLFGYSNQPQHF.

This clone was seen only a few times. Germline is not matched at one junction end, which may reflect a read error. The chain employs TRBV18 and TRBJ1-6; TRBD1 matches at 7 bases. Looked up from germline, CDR1 is KGHSH and CDR2 is LQKENI. CDR3 length: 16 residues. The CDR3 spells CVSSPGRGQRDSPLHF. The CDR3 DNA is TGTGTCAGCTCACCAGGAAGGGGGCAGCGGGATTCACCCCTCCACTTT.

This clone showed up many times. The chain employs TRBV7-6 and TRBJ1-4; no firm D call. The germline CDR1 and CDR2 sequences are SGHVS and FNYEAQ. This CDR3 comprises 13 residues. Trimming took 5 bases from V and 6 from J, leaving 10 bases between them. In DNA form, the CDR3 reads TGTGCCAGCAGCCCACCGGGAGATGAAAAACTGTTTTTT. It translates to CASSPPGDEKLFF.

At least ten counts were recorded for this clone. The rearrangement links TRBV3-1 to TRBJ1-2; possible D gene TRBD1, 6 bases. Germline CDR1 reads LGHDT; CDR2 reads YNNKEL (reference sequence). Trimming removed 4 bases at V and 4 bases at J, with 16 bases between. This CDR3 region has 15 residues. This CDR3 is CASSPRQEGGYGYTF. As DNA, the CDR3 is TGTGCCAGCAGCCCCCGGCAGGAAGGGGGCTATGGCTACACCTTC.

This chain uses TRBV6-2 or TRBV6-3 with TRBJ2-1, with D perhaps matching TRBD2 (6 bases). CDR1 and CDR2 from the germline V gene are MNHEY and SVGEGT. V lost 2 bases and J lost 7, with 9 bases in between. The CDR3 extends over 13 amino acids. The DNA of the CDR3 is TGTGCCAGCAGTTACAACAGCGGGAATGAGCAGTTCTTC. It encodes CASSYNSGNEQFF.

At least ten counts were recorded for this clone. The same CDR3 is also encoded by other DNA sequences in this sample. This chain connects TRBV19 to TRBJ1-5; TRBD1 might be the D (5 bases). The CDR3 runs to 13 residues. Between the trimmed V and J ends, which lost 8 bases and 3 bases, there was a span of 11 bases. Germline CDR1 LNHDA, CDR2 SQIVND (reference sequence). CDR3: CASAGRDNQPQHF. CDR3 in DNA: TGTGCCAGTGCGGGCAGGGACAATCAGCCCCAGCATTTT.

In this sample, this clone turned up many times. The chain uses TRBV30 and TRBJ2-7; the D gene could be TRBD1 or TRBD2 (5 bases each). From germline, CDR1 is GTSNPN and CDR2 SVGIG (reference sequence). The V end was cut by 4 bases, the J end by 2 bases, with 9 bases between. The CDR3 runs 12 residues. The CDR3 spells CAWNRGTYEQYF. In DNA form, the CDR3 reads TGTGCCTGGAATCGGGGCACCTACGAGCAGTACTTC.

At least ten counts were recorded for this clone. The chain is built from TRBV28 and TRBJ1-2; weak D call: TRBD1 (6 bases). Germline values: CDR1 MDHEN, CDR2 SYDVKM. Trimming took off 3 bases at V and 7 bases at J, with 12 bases between the two ends. The CDR3 totals 13 residues. CDR3 loop: CASSLAGARGYTF. The CDR3 region has the DNA TGTGCCAGCAGTTTGGCGGGGGCGCGTGGCTACACCTTC.

The rearrangement links TRBV20-1 to TRBJ1-1; D call uncertain. The CDR3 consists of 12 residues. Germline CDR1 is DFQATT and CDR2 is SNEGSKA (reference sequence). Trimming left V 1 base short and J 0 bases short, with 3 bases between. CDR3: CSARVLNTEAFF. Written as DNA, the CDR3 is TGCAGTGCTAGAGTGTTGAACACTGAAGCTTTCTTT.

The rearrangement uses TRBV7-8 and TRBJ2-2; 7 bases map to TRBD1. CDR3 size: 20 residues. The ends lost 8 bases at V and 0 bases at J; junction bases unmatched: 21. CDR1 and CDR2 (germline): SGHVS, FQNEAQ. The CDR3 region has the DNA TGTGCCAGCCGGGACAGAAGAGGGATGCGGCTAGGCCCGAACACCGGGGAGCTGTTTTTT. The encoded protein is CASRDRRGMRLGPNTGELFF. The full variable domain, its missing parts supplied by reference TRBV7-8 and TRBJ2-2, is GAGVSQSPRYKVAKRGQDVALRCDPISGHVSLFWYQQALGQGPEFLTYFQNEAQLDKSGLPSDRFFAERPEGSVSTLKIQRTQQEDSAVYLCASRDRRGMRLGPNTGELFFGEGSRLTVL.

The sample holds a few counts of this clone. The V gene is TRBV30, the J gene TRBJ1-3; D is uncertain. The V and J ends lost 3 bases and 2 bases respectively, with 8 bases between them. The CDR3 is made up of 13 amino acids. CDR1 and CDR2 (germline): GTSNPN, SVGIG (reference sequence). The CDR3 DNA sequence: TGTGCCTGGAGATACGACGCTGGAAACACCATATATTTT. This translates into CAWRYDAGNTIYF. Based on the CDR3 plus reference TRBV30 and TRBJ1-3, the full variable domain is SQTIHQWPATLVQPVGSPLSLECTVEGTSNPNLYWYRQAAGRGLQLLFYSVGIGQISSEVPQNLSASRPQDRQFILSSKKLLLSDSGFYLCAWRYDAGNTIYFGEGSWLTVV.